A selection of T cell receptor beta chains follows, all from one sample in a study of OX40 agonist ivuxolimab in advanced cancers. Clones were read by immunoSEQ multiplex PCR, and TCRdb kept only the in-frame ones, dropping some. The table records about 20,000 clones, approximately 90% of them present only once. The sample consisted of CD4+ or CD8+ T cells sorted from blood, taken in a trial of the OX40 agonist ivuxolimab. The source of these receptors is an adult with an advanced solid tumor such as melanoma, head and neck, liver or kidney cancer. Both conserved end residues are part of each CDR3. A D gene is named only where the DNA matches it firmly. Size is omitted from some rows. Given values are once, few, many or a class for expanded clones.

V: TRBV7-6
J: TRBJ2-5
D: .
size: .
DNA: TGTGCCAGCAGCCATCAGGGAGAGACCCAGTACTTC
CDR3: CASSHQGETQYF

V: TRBV5-1
J: TRBJ2-2
D: TRBD1
size: .
DNA: TGCGCCAGCGGTCCGGGACAGGGTCTGTCCGGGGAGCTGTTTTTT
CDR3: CASGPGQGLSGELFF

V: TRBV7-9
J: TRBJ2-5
D: TRBD2
size: .
DNA: TGTGCCAGCAGCCCGGGGGGTGGGGAGACCCAGTACTTC
CDR3: CASSPGGGETQYF

V: TRBV5-1
J: TRBJ2-5
D: .
size: once
DNA: TGCGCCAGCAGCCCCGGGCAGGGGCGGAGGGAGACCCAGTACTTC
CDR3: CASSPGQGRRETQYF

V: TRBV30
J: TRBJ2-7
D: TRBD2
size: once
DNA: TGTGCCACCTCTAGCGGGGTACGGGAGCAGTACTTC
CDR3: CATSSGVREQYF

V: TRBV19
J: TRBJ1-1
D: .
size: .
DNA: TGTGCCAGTAGTTCCCTGACGGCTAGAAACACTGAAGCTTTCTTT
CDR3: CASSSLTARNTEAFF

V: TRBV4-1
J: TRBJ1-1
D: TRBD1
size: few
DNA: TGCGCCAGCAGCCAACCAGGGGGAACTGAAGCTTTCTTT
CDR3: CASSQPGGTEAFF

V: TRBV5-6
J: TRBJ2-3
D: TRBD1
size: .
DNA: TGTGCCAGCAGCTTGGTGACAGGGGGCTTTGCAGATACGCAGTATTTT
CDR3: CASSLVTGGFADTQYF

V: TRBV11-2
J: TRBJ2-5
D: .
size: .
DNA: TGTGCCAGCAGCACCAGACCCGATGTTCTCCAAGAGACCCAGTACTTC
CDR3: CASSTRPDVLQETQYF

V: TRBV6-1
J: TRBJ1-1
D: .
size: .
DNA: TGTGCCAGCAGTAGAGGGGCAGGGGAGAGCACTGAAGCTTTCTTT
CDR3: CASSRGAGESTEAFF

V: TRBV5-1
J: TRBJ2-7
D: .
size: .
DNA: TGCGCCAGCAGCTTGGACGGCTCCTACGAGCAGTACTTC
CDR3: CASSLDGSYEQYF

V: TRBV5-6
J: TRBJ2-2
D: .
size: .
DNA: TGTGCCAGCAGCTTGCTGGACAAAAACACCGGGGAGCTGTTTTTT
CDR3: CASSLLDKNTGELFF

V: TRBV19
J: TRBJ2-3
D: .
size: .
DNA: TGTGCCAGTAGTATAGAGCGTGAGGGGGGGGACCCCACAGATACGCAGTATTTT
CDR3: CASSIEREGGDPTDTQYF

V: TRBV15
J: TRBJ1-1
D: .
size: .
DNA: TGTGCCACCAGCAGAGTCGTAGGGGTGAACACTGAAGCTTTCTTT
CDR3: CATSRVVGVNTEAFF

V: TRBV6-5
J: TRBJ1-3
D: .
size: .
DNA: TGTGCCAGCAGCCCATCAACCGCTTCTGGAAACACCATATATTTT
CDR3: CASSPSTASGNTIYF

V: TRBV5-1
J: TRBJ1-4
D: TRBD1
size: .
DNA: TGCGCCAGCAGCTTAGCAAAGGGGGCGTCTAATGAAAAACTGTTTTTT
CDR3: CASSLAKGASNEKLFF

V: TRBV7-8
J: TRBJ2-7
D: .
size: .
DNA: TGTGCCAGCAGCCCCTCGGGAGACAGAACCTACGAGCAGTACTTC
CDR3: CASSPSGDRTYEQYF

V: TRBV27
J: TRBJ2-2
D: TRBD1
size: .
DNA: TGTGCCAGCAGTCTACTCCGGGACAGGGGGGCCGGGGAGCTGTTTTTT
CDR3: CASSLLRDRGAGELFF

V: TRBV6-5
J: TRBJ2-1
D: TRBD1
size: .
DNA: TGTGCCAGCAGTTACTCTAGGACAGGGGGCTTGGATGAGCAGTTCTTC
CDR3: CASSYSRTGGLDEQFF

V: TRBV7-9
J: TRBJ2-1
D: .
size: .
DNA: TGTGCCAGCAGCTTAGACGGTAATGAGCAGTTCTTC
CDR3: CASSLDGNEQFF

V: TRBV7-3
J: TRBJ2-7
D: .
size: few
DNA: TGTGCCAGCAGCGTCGGACAGCCTGGCTCCTACGAGCAGTACTTC
CDR3: CASSVGQPGSYEQYF

V: TRBV30
J: TRBJ1-1
D: .
size: .
DNA: TGTGCCTGGAGTGTCGGCAGTAACACTGAAGCTTTCTTT
CDR3: CAWSVGSNTEAFF

V: TRBV7-2
J: TRBJ1-5
D: .
size: .
DNA: TGTGCCAGCAGCTTTGGGAGTCAGCCCCAGCATTTT
CDR3: CASSFGSQPQHF

V: TRBV19
J: TRBJ2-1
D: TRBD1
size: .
DNA: TGTGCCAGTAGTATTTGGGGACAGGGCTACAATGAGCAGTTCTTC
CDR3: CASSIWGQGYNEQFF

V: TRBV6-5
J: TRBJ1-2
D: .
size: .
DNA: TGTGCCAGCAGTTACTCGAAGTTGGGAGGGGACGGCTACACCTTC
CDR3: CASSYSKLGGDGYTF

V: TRBV30
J: TRBJ1-1
D: .
size: once
DNA: TGTGCCTGGAGTGTAACGATTGATGTGGACAGTAACACTGAAGCTTTCTTT
CDR3: CAWSVTIDVDSNTEAFF

V: TRBV30
J: TRBJ2-5
D: .
size: .
DNA: TGTGCCTGGAGTGTAGGGTTTCAAGAGACCCAGTACTTC
CDR3: CAWSVGFQETQYF

V: TRBV27
J: TRBJ2-1
D: .
size: .
DNA: TGTGCCAGCAGTTATTATTCAGGGTACGATGAGCAGTTCTTC
CDR3: CASSYYSGYDEQFF

V: TRBV4-1
J: TRBJ1-4
D: .
size: .
DNA: TGCGCCAGCAGCCGTGGATTAGGGGGGACTAATGAAAAACTGTTTTTT
CDR3: CASSRGLGGTNEKLFF

V: TRBV4-1
J: TRBJ2-7
D: TRBD1
size: .
DNA: TGCGCCAGCAGCCAAGTGGGGACAGGGATTTACGAGCAGTACTTC
CDR3: CASSQVGTGIYEQYF

V: TRBV11-2
J: TRBJ2-7
D: TRBD1
size: .
DNA: TGTGCCAGCAGCTTCGCCTGGGACAGGACATACTACGAGCAGTACTTC
CDR3: CASSFAWDRTYYEQYF